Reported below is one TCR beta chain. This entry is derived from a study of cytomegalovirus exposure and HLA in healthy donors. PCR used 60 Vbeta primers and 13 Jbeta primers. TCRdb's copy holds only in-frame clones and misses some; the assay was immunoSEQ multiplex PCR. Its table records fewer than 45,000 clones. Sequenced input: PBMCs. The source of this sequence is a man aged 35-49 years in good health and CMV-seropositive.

CDR3 in amino acids: CASSETYSPLHF. CDR3 nucleotide sequence: TGTGCCAGCAGTGAAACTTATTCACCCCTCCACTTT. V usage is TRBV2 and J usage is TRBJ1-6; D not certain. The CDR3 is 12 amino acids. V was cut by 2 bases and J by 8 bases, with 4 bases left in between. Germline values: CDR1 SNHLY, CDR2 FYNNEI.